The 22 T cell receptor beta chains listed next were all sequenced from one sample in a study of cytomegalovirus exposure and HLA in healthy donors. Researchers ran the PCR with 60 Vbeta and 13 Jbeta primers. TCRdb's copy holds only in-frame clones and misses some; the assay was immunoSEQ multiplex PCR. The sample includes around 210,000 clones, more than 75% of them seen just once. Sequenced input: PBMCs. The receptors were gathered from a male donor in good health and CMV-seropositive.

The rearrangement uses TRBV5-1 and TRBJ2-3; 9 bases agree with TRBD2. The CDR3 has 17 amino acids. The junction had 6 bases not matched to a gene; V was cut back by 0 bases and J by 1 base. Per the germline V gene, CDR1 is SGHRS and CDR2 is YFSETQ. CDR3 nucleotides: TGCGCCAGCAGCTTGGGAGCGGCTAGCGGGGGCACAGATACGCAGTATTTT. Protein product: CASSLGAASGGTDTQYF. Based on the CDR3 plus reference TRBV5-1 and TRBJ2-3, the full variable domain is KAGVTQTPRYLIKTRGQQVTLSCSPISGHRSVSWYQQTPGQGLQFLFEYFSETQRNKGNFPGRFSGRQFSNSRSEMNVSTLELGDSALYLCASSLGAASGGTDTQYFGPGTRLTVL.

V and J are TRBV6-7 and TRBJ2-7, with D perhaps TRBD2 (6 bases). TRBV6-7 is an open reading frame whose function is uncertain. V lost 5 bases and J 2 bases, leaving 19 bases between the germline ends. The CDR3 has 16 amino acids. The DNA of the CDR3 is TGTGCCAGCAGTAAGGAGGGTTGTAGTCCTACCTACGAGCAGTACTTC. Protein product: CASSKEGCSPTYEQYF.

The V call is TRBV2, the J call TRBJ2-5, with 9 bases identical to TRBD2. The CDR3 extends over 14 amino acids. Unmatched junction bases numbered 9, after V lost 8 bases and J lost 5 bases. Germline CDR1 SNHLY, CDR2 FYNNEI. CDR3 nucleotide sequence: TGTGCCAGCGTGGTGGCGGGGGGGCAGGAGACCCAGTACTTC. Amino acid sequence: CASVVAGGQETQYF. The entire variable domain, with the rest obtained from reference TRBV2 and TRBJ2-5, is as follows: EPEVTQTPSHQVTQMGQEVILRCVPISNHLYFYWYRQILGQKVEFLVSFYNNEISEKSEIFDDQFSVERPDGSNFTLKIRSTKLEDSAMYFCASVVAGGQETQYFGPGTRLLVL.

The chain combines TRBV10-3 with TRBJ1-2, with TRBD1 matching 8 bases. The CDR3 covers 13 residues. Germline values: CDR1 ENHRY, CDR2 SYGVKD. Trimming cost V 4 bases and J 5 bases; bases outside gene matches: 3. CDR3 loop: CAISGTGQYGYTF. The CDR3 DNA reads TGTGCCATCAGTGGGACAGGGCAGTATGGCTACACCTTC.

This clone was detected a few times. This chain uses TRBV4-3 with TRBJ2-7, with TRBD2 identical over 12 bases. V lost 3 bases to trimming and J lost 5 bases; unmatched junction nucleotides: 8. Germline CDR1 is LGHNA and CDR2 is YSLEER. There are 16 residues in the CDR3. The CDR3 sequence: CASSHTLAGGPNEQYF. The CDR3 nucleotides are TGCGCCAGCAGCCATACCCTAGCGGGAGGGCCCAACGAGCAGTACTTC.

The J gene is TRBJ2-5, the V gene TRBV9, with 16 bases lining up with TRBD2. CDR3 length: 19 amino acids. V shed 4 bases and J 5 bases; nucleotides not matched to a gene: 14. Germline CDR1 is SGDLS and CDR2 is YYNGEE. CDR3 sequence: CASSTGTSGGARMRETQYF. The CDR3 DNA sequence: TGTGCCAGCAGCACTGGGACTAGCGGGGGGGCCCGGATGAGGGAGACCCAGTACTTC.

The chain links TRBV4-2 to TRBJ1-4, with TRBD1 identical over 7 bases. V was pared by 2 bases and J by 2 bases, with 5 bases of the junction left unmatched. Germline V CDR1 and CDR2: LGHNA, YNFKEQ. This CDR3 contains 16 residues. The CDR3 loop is CASSQSLGQTNEKLFF. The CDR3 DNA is TGTGCCAGCAGCCAATCACTGGGACAGACTAATGAAAAACTGTTTTTT.

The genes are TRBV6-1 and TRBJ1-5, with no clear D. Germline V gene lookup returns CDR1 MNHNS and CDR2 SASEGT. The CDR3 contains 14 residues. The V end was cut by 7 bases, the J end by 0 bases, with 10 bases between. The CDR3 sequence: CASTVRYSNQPQHF. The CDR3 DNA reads TGTGCCAGCACTGTCCGTTATAGCAATCAGCCCCAGCATTTT.

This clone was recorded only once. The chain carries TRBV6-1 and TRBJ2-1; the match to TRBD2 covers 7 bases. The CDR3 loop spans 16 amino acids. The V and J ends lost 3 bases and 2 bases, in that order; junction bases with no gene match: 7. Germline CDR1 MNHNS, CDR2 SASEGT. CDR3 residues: CASSESAGETYNEQFF. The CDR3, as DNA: TGTGCCAGCAGTGAGTCTGCGGGGGAGACCTACAATGAGCAGTTCTTC.

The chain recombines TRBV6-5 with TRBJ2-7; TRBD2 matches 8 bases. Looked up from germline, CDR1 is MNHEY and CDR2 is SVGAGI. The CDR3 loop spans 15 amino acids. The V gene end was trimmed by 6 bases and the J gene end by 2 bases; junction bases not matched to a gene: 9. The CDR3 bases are TGTGCCAGCAGCCCGTTCCGGGAGGGCCCCTACGAGCAGTACTTC. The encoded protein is CASSPFREGPYEQYF.

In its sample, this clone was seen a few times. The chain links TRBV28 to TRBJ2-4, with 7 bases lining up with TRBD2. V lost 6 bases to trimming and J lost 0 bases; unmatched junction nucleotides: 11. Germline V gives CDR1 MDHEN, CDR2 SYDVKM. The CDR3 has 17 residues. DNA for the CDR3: TGTGCCAGCAGCCCCTGGGGGGGACCCCGAGCCAAAAACATTCAGTACTTC. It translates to CASSPWGGPRAKNIQYF.

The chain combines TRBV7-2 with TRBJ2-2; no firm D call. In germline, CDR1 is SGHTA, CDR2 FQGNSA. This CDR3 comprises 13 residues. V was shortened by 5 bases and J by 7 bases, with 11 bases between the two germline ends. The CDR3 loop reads CASSAVVVGELFF. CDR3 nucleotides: TGTGCCAGCAGCGCCGTAGTTGTCGGGGAGCTGTTTTTT.

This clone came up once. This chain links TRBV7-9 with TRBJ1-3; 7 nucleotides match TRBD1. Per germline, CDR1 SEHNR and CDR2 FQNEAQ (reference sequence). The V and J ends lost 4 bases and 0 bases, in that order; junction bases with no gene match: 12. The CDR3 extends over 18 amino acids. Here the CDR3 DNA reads TGTGCCAGCAGCTACTCCGTTGACAGGGCCCTCTCTGGAAACACCATATATTTT. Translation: CASSYSVDRALSGNTIYF. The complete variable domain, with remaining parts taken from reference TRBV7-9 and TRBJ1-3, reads DTGVSQNPRHKITKRGQNVTFRCDPISEHNRLYWYRQTLGQGPEFLTYFQNEAQLEKSRLLSDRFSAERPKGSFSTLEIQRTEQGDSAMYLCASSYSVDRALSGNTIYFGEGSWLTVV.

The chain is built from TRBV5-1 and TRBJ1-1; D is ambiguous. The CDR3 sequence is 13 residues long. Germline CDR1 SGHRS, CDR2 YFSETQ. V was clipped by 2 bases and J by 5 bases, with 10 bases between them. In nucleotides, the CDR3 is TGCGCCAGCAGCTTCGCCGGGTCAACTGAAGCTTTCTTT. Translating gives CASSFAGSTEAFF.

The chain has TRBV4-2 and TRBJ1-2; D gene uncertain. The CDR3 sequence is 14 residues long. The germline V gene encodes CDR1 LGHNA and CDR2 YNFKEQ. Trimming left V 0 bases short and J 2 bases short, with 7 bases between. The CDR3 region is CASSQESRNYGYTF. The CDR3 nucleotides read TGTGCCAGCAGCCAAGAATCACGGAACTATGGCTACACCTTC.

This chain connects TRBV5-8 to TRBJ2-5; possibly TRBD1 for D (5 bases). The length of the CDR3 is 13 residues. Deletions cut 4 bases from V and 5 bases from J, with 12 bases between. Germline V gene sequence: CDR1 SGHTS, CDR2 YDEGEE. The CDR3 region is CASSAWGAETQYF. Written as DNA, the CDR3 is TGTGCCAGCAGCGCCTGGGGCGCCGAGACCCAGTACTTC.

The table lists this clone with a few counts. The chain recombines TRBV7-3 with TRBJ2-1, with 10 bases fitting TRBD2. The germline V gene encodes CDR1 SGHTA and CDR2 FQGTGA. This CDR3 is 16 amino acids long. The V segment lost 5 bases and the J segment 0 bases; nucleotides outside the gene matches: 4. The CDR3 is CASSISSGSSYNEQFF. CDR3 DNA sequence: TGTGCCAGCAGCATATCTAGCGGGAGCTCCTACAATGAGCAGTTCTTC.

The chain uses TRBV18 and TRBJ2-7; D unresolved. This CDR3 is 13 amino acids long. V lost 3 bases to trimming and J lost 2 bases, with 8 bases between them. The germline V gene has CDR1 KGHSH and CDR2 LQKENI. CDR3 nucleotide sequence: TGTGCCAGCTCACCCACCAAGCCCTACGAGCAGTACTTC. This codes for CASSPTKPYEQYF.

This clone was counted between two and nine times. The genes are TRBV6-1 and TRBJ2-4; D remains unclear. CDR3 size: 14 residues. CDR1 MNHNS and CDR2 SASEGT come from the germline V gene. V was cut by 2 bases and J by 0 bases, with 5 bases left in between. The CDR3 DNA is TGTGCCAGCAGTGAACCAGGAGCCAAAAACATTCAGTACTTC. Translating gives CASSEPGAKNIQYF.

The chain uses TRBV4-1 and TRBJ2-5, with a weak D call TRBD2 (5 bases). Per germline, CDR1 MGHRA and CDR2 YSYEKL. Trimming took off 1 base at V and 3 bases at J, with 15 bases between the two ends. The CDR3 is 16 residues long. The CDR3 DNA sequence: TGCGCCAGCAGCCAAGGAAGAGGCGGAGGCGAAGAGACCCAGTACTTC. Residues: CASSQGRGGGEETQYF.

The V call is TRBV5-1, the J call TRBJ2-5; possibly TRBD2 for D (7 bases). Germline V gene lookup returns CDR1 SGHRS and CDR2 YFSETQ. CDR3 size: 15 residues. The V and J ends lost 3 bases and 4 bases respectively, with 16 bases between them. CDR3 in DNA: TGCGCCAGCAGCTCAACACTAGGGGGGGCAGAGACCCAGTACTTC. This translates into CASSSTLGGAETQYF.

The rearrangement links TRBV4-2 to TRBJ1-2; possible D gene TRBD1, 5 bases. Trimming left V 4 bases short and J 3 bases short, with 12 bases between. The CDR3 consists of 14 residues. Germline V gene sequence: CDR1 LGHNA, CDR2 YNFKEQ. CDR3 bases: TGTGCCAGCAGCCGCGCACAGGATGACTATGGCTACACCTTC. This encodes CASSRAQDDYGYTF.